One and the same sample provided the 22 T cell receptor beta chains below, sequenced in a study of blood T cell repertoires in COVID-19. Some clones are missing from TCRdb's copy, which holds only in-frame ones; the method was immunoSEQ multiplex PCR. The sample shows 150,000 to 200,000 clones, roughly 81% of them seen only once. The specimen was peripheral blood. Receptors originate from a woman older than 75 with COVID-19, enrolled during active disease.

This chain connects TRBV4-2 to TRBJ1-1, with D perhaps TRBD1 (5 bases). Germline V lookup: CDR1 LGHNA, CDR2 YNFKEQ. This CDR3 comprises 14 residues. The V end lost 2 bases, the J end lost 4 bases, and 11 bases lay between the germline ends. The CDR3 region is CASSQSRVGTEAFF. CDR3 bases: TGTGCCAGCAGCCAATCCAGGGTGGGCACTGAAGCTTTCTTT.

Only a few counts were recorded for this clone. The rearrangement joins TRBV29-1 to TRBJ1-1, with 7 bases fitting TRBD1. The junction had 0 bases not matched to a gene; V was cut back by 4 bases and J by 1 base. The length of the CDR3 is 12 residues. Germline V lookup: CDR1 SQVTM, CDR2 ANQGSEA. The CDR3 DNA sequence: TGCAGCGTTGGACAGGGGAACACTGAAGCTTTCTTT. Translation gives CSVGQGNTEAFF.

This chain uses TRBV5-1 with TRBJ2-1; 13 positions agree with TRBD2. The CDR3 has 14 amino acids. Per the germline V gene, CDR1 is SGHRS and CDR2 is YFSETQ. V lost 3 bases and J lost 8; bases outside the gene matches: 2. The CDR3 spells CASSYGTSGDEQFF. DNA of the CDR3: TGCGCCAGCAGCTACGGGACTAGCGGGGATGAGCAGTTCTTC. Together with reference TRBV5-1 and TRBJ2-1, the CDR3 gives the full variable domain: KAGVTQTPRYLIKTRGQQVTLSCSPISGHRSVSWYQQTPGQGLQFLFEYFSETQRNKGNFPGRFSGRQFSNSRSEMNVSTLELGDSALYLCASSYGTSGDEQFFGPGTRLTVL.

The CDR3 is CASSLLWGQHQPQHF. The CDR3, as DNA: TGTGCCAGCAGTTTATTATGGGGACAACACCAGCCCCAGCATTTT. The J gene is TRBJ1-5, the V gene TRBV27; possible D gene TRBD1, 6 bases. Trimming cost V 1 base and J 7 bases, with 14 bases left between them. There are 15 residues in the CDR3. The germline V gene encodes CDR1 MNHEY and CDR2 SMNVEV (reference sequence).

The rearrangement uses TRBV7-2 and TRBJ1-3; 7 nucleotides agree with TRBD1. The CDR3 is 15 amino acids. The V gene end was trimmed by 4 bases and the J gene end by 4 bases; junction bases not matched to a gene: 7. The germline V gene encodes CDR1 SGHTA and CDR2 FQGNSA. CDR3 sequence: CASSSATGPGNTIYF. The CDR3 DNA reads as TGTGCCAGCAGCTCAGCGACAGGGCCGGGAAACACCATATATTTT. Variable domain in full (rest from reference TRBV7-2 and TRBJ1-3): GAGVSQSPSNKVTEKGKDVELRCDPISGHTALYWYRQSLGQGLEFLIYFQGNSAPDKSGLPSDRFSAERTGGSVSTLTIQRTQQEDSAVYLCASSSATGPGNTIYFGEGSWLTVV.

The sample holds a few counts of this clone. For the CDR3, the DNA is TGTGCCAGCAGCTTCGAGGGGGCGAGGACAGATACGCAGTATTTT. Its translation is CASSFEGARTDTQYF. The rearrangement uses TRBV7-9 and TRBJ2-3; 7 bases are a match to TRBD1. CDR3 length equals 15 residues. Germline V gene sequence: CDR1 SEHNR, CDR2 FQNEAQ (reference sequence). After removal of 3 bases from V and 3 bases from J, the junction contained 6 bases not matched to a gene.

The gene calls are TRBV7-2 and TRBJ2-7; TRBD1 aligns across 8 bases. Germline CDR1 and CDR2: SGHTA and FQGNSA. V shed 3 bases, J shed 3 bases, and the junction held 4 bases outside the gene matches. The CDR3 covers 14 residues. Written as DNA, the CDR3 is TGTGCCAGCAGCTTGGTACAGGGGGACTACGAGCAGTACTTC. The encoded protein is CASSLVQGDYEQYF.

The rearrangement uses TRBV28 and TRBJ2-7, with TRBD2 as a possible D gene (7 bases). V was trimmed by 6 bases and J by 0 bases, leaving 18 bases between them. Germline V gene sequence: CDR1 MDHEN, CDR2 SYDVKM. The length of the CDR3 is 16 residues. As DNA, the CDR3 is TGTGCCAGCAGCGGGGGGTTGGGGGCCCCCTCCTACGAGCAGTACTTC. It codes for CASSGGLGAPSYEQYF.

V gene TRBV5-4 combines with J gene TRBJ1-2, with D maybe TRBD1 (6 bases). V lost 0 bases, J lost 4 bases, and 13 bases lay in between. The CDR3 sequence is 15 residues long. CDR1 and CDR2 (germline): SGHNT, YYREEE (reference sequence). CDR3 nucleotides: TGTGCCAGCAGCTTGGCCGGGGGGCTTGGCTATGGCTACACCTTC. Amino acid sequence: CASSLAGGLGYGYTF.

This clone appeared once. This chain uses TRBV5-5 with TRBJ1-2; D is undetermined. From germline, CDR1 is SGHKS and CDR2 YYEKEE (reference sequence). The CDR3 has 13 residues. The V end was cut by 0 bases, the J end by 4 bases, with 7 bases between. CDR3 DNA sequence: TGTGCCAGCAGCTTGGGGGCAGCCTATGGCTACACCTTC. It translates to CASSLGAAYGYTF.

V and J are TRBV28 and TRBJ2-7; a possible D gene is TRBD2 (6 bases). The germline V and J ends were trimmed by 6 bases and 2 bases, with 17 bases remaining between them. Germline CDR1 MDHEN, CDR2 SYDVKM. This CDR3 spans 15 amino acids. The CDR3 DNA is TGTGCCAGCAGGACATCAGCGGGCGCAACCTACGAGCAGTACTTC. It translates to CASRTSAGATYEQYF. Looking up the rest from reference TRBV28 and TRBJ2-7 gives the full variable domain: DVKVTQSSRYLVKRTGEKVFLECVQDMDHENMFWYRQDPGLGLRLIYFSYDVKMKEKGDIPEGYSVSREKKERFSLILESASTNQTSMYLCASRTSAGATYEQYFGPGTRLTVT.

The chain employs TRBV27 and TRBJ1-4, with 9 bases that match TRBD1. J gave up 9 bases and V 5 bases, and 7 bases lay outside the gene matches. Germline V CDR1 and CDR2: MNHEY, SMNVEV (reference sequence). The length of the CDR3 is 14 residues. The CDR3 region has the DNA TGTGCCAGCAGTGCCGGGACAGGGTCTCAAAAACTGTTTTTT. Its translation is CASSAGTGSQKLFF.

The chain employs TRBV5-4 and TRBJ2-1; no reliable D call. The CDR3 runs to 11 residues. The germline gives CDR1 SGHNT, CDR2 YYREEE (reference sequence). V was clipped by 2 bases and J by 6 bases, with 3 bases between them. The CDR3 coding sequence is TGTGCCAGCAGCTTCTTCAATGAGCAGTTCTTC. This sequence encodes CASSFFNEQFF.

This clone came up once. The same CDR3 arises from other DNA sequences in this sample as well. V usage is TRBV5-1 and J usage is TRBJ2-3; TRBD2 matches 7 bases. The CDR3 extends over 15 amino acids. Germline trimming cut 0 bases from V and 3 bases from J; bases unmatched to any gene: 4. Germline CDR1 is SGHRS and CDR2 is YFSETQ. CDR3 in amino acids: CASSLAGGRTDTQYF. CDR3 bases: TGCGCCAGCAGCTTGGCGGGAGGAAGGACAGATACGCAGTATTTT.

The chain couples TRBV19 to TRBJ1-2, with TRBD1 matching over 7 bases. The CDR3 covers 15 residues. The V gene's germline CDR1 is LNHDA and CDR2 SQIVND (reference sequence). Unmatched junction bases numbered 10, after V lost 3 bases and J lost 6 bases. CDR3 loop: CASSIFGGTDNGYTF. Written as DNA, the CDR3 is TGTGCCAGTAGTATCTTCGGCGGGACAGACAATGGCTACACCTTC.

This sequence joins TRBV9 and TRBJ2-2; 7 bases agree with TRBD2. This CDR3 comprises 15 residues. Germline V gene sequence: CDR1 SGDLS, CDR2 YYNGEE. Trimming at V came to 3 bases and at J to 1 base, leaving 3 bases not matched to a gene. In DNA form, the CDR3 reads TGTGCCAGCAGCGGTAAGCGGGGGAACACCGGGGAGCTGTTTTTT. Translated: CASSGKRGNTGELFF.

V and J are TRBV28 and TRBJ2-2; D remains ambiguous. The CDR3 is made up of 14 amino acids. With 3 bases removed from V and 0 bases from J, the gap between germline ends came to 5 bases. Germline assignment: CDR1 MDHEN and CDR2 SYDVKM. This CDR3 is CASSFISNTGELFF. The DNA for the CDR3 is TGTGCCAGCAGTTTTATCTCGAACACCGGGGAGCTGTTTTTT.

The rearrangement joins TRBV5-1 to TRBJ2-3; TRBD1 is a possible D gene (5 bases). Germline-derived CDR1 and CDR2 are SGHRS and YFSETQ. The CDR3 loop spans 15 amino acids. Deletions cut 3 bases from V and 2 bases from J, with 13 bases between. Here the CDR3 DNA reads TGCGCCAGCAGCTCCCCTGGGGCCGTCACAGATACGCAGTATTTT. Its protein is CASSSPGAVTDTQYF.

The rearrangement links TRBV7-3 to TRBJ2-2; TRBD1 might be the D (7 bases). The CDR3 has 17 residues. Trimming stripped 1 base from V and 1 base from J, with 13 bases between. Looked up from germline, CDR1 is SGHTA and CDR2 is FQGTGA. The CDR3 bases are TGTGCCAGCAGCTTAAAGGAGGGGGCCGTGAACACCGGGGAGCTGTTTTTT. Its protein is CASSLKEGAVNTGELFF. The full variable domain, completed using reference TRBV7-3 and TRBJ2-2, is GAGVSQTPSNKVTEKGKYVELRCDPISGHTALYWYRQSLGQGPEFLIYFQGTGAADDSGLPNDRFFAVRPEGSVSTLKIQRTERGDSAVYLCASSLKEGAVNTGELFFGEGSRLTVL.

The chain recombines TRBV6-5 with TRBJ2-7; TRBD1 matches at 8 bases. Germline assignment: CDR1 MNHEY and CDR2 SVGAGI. V was pared by 6 bases and J by 7 bases, with 11 bases of the junction left unmatched. The CDR3 runs 14 residues. The CDR3 region is CASRIPTGVEEQYF. For the CDR3, the DNA is TGTGCCAGCAGGATTCCGACAGGGGTAGAAGAGCAGTACTTC.

The rearrangement joins TRBV2 to TRBJ2-7; 9 positions match TRBD1. The CDR3 loop spans 12 amino acids. Germline V gives CDR1 SNHLY, CDR2 FYNNEI. V dropped 6 bases and J dropped 7; count of bases not matched to a gene: 4. The CDR3 region is CASRGQGLEQYF. The CDR3 DNA reads as TGTGCCAGCAGAGGACAGGGGTTGGAGCAGTACTTC.

The chain links TRBV19 to TRBJ2-1; 10 positions agree with TRBD2. The CDR3 covers 16 residues. V shed 5 bases, J shed 3 bases, and the junction held 7 bases outside the gene matches. CDR1 and CDR2 from the germline V gene are LNHDA and SQIVND (reference sequence). The DNA for the CDR3 is TGTGCCAGTAGTGGATGGACTAGCGGCCTCTACAATGAGCAGTTCTTC. Its translation is CASSGWTSGLYNEQFF.